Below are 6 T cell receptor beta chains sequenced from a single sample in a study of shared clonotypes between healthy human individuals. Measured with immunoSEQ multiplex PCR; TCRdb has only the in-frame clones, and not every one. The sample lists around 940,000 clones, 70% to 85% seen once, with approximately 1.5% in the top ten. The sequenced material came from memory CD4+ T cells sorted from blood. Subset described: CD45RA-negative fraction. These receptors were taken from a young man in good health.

Here the CDR3 DNA reads TGTGCCAGCAGCCCGCGTTACTTACCTGAAGGAATAGATACGCAGTATTTT. It specifies CASSPRYLPEGIDTQYF. The chain uses TRBV7-9 and TRBJ2-3; D unresolved. Germline assignment: CDR1 SEHNR and CDR2 FQNEAQ (reference sequence). CDR3 length equals 17 residues. Trimming shortened V by 5 bases and J by 5 bases, and 23 bases separated the two germline ends.

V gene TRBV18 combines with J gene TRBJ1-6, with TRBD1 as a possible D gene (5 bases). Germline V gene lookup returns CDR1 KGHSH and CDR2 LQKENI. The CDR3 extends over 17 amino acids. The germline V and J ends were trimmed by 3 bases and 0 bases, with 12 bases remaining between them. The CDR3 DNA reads TGTGCCAGCTCACCGGGGAACAGGCTCTCCTATAATTCACCCCTCCACTTT. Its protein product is CASSPGNRLSYNSPLHF.

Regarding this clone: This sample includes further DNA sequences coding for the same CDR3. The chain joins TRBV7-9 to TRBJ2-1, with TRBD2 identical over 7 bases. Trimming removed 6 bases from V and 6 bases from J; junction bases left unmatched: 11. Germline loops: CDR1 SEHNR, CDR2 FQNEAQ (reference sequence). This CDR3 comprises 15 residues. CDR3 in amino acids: CASSQSGAEGNEQFF. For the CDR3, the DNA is TGTGCCAGCAGTCAAAGCGGGGCTGAGGGCAATGAGCAGTTCTTC. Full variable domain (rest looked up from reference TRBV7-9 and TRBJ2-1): DTGVSQNPRHKITKRGQNVTFRCDPISEHNRLYWYRQTLGQGPEFLTYFQNEAQLEKSRLLSDRFSAERPKGSFSTLEIQRTEQGDSAMYLCASSQSGAEGNEQFFGPGTRLTVL.

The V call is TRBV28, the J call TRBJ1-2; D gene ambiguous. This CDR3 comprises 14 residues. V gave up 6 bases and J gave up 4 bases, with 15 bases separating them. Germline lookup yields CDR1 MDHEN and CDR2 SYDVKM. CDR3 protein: CASREDRATYGYTF. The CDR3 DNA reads TGTGCCAGCAGGGAGGACCGGGCGACCTATGGCTACACCTTC.

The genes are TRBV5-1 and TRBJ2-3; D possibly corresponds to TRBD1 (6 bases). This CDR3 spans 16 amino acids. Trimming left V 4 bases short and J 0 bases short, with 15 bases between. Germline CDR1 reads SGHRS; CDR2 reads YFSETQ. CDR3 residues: CASSRGGTASTDTQYF. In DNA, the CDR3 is TGCGCCAGCAGCCGAGGGGGTACCGCTAGCACAGATACGCAGTATTTT.

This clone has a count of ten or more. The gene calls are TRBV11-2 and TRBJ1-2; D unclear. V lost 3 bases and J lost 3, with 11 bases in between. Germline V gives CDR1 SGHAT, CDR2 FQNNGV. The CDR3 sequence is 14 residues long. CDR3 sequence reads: CASSFSDTDYGYTF. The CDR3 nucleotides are TGTGCCAGCAGCTTTTCCGACACGGACTATGGCTACACCTTC. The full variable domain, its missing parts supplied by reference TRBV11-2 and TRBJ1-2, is EAGVAQSPRYKIIEKRQSVAFWCNPISGHATLYWYQQILGQGPKLLIQFQNNGVVDDSQLPKDRFSAERLKGVDSTLKIQPAKLEDSAVYLCASSFSDTDYGYTFGSGTRLTVV.